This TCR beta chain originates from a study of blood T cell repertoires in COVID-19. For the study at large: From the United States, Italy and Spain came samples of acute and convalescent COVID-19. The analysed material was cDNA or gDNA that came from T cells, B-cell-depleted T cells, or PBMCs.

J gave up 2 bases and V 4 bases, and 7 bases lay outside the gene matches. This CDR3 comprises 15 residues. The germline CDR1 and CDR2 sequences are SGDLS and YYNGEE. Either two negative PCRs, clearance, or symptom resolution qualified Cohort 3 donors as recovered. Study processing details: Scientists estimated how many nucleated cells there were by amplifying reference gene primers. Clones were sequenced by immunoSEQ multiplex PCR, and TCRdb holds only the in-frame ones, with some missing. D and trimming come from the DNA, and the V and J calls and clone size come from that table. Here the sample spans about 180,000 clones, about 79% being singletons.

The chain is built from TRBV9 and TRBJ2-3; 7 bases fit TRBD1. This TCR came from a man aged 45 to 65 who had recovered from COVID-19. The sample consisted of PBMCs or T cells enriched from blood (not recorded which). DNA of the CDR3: TGTGCCAGCAGCCCAGGGGGAATCGCCACAGATACGCAGTATTTT. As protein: CASSPGGIATDTQYF.